These T cell receptor beta chains were read from a single sample in a study of identical twins. TCRdb ran MiXCR on the 5' RACE reads and lists one entry per CDR3 protein. The sample lists hundreds of thousands of distinct CDR3 sequences, approximately 13% seen once, with about 1.5% in the top ten. Separately, the same data were catalogued under a study of yellow fever vaccine responses in identical twins.

The sample was PBMCs. The receptors stem from a woman aged 18-30 years in good health. Both conserved end residues are part of each CDR3. The order of the fields is J gene, D gene, V gene, clone size, CDR3 DNA, CDR3 protein. D genes are given only for firm matches. Size tells how often a clone was seen (once, few, many) or the class of an expanded clone, and some rows leave it out.

>TRBJ2-3|TRBD2|TRBV20-1|few
TGCAGTGCTACCTCCTGGCGGGGGACTATCACAGATACGCAGTATTTT
CSATSWRGTITDTQYF
>TRBJ2-1|.|TRBV10-1|many
TGCGCCAGCAGTGGAGTATACGGGGGAAAATCCTACAATGAGCAGTTCTTC
CASSGVYGGKSYNEQFF
>TRBJ1-1|.|TRBV7-9|.
TGTGCCAGCAGCTTAGGGGCGGGAGATGAAGCTTTCTTT
CASSLGAGDEAFF
>TRBJ2-7|TRBD1|TRBV9|few
TGTGCCAGCAGCTCGAGCCCCTCACCGGGACAGGGTGTTTACGAGCAGTACTTC
CASSSSPSPGQGVYEQYF
>TRBJ1-2|.|TRBV15|few
TGTGCCACCAGCATTGGTCGGGACATCGGGTATGGCTACACCTTC
CATSIGRDIGYGYTF
>TRBJ2-3|.|TRBV3-1|.
TGTGCCAGCAGCCAAGCGGGTCTGGATACGCAGTATTTT
CASSQAGLDTQYF
>TRBJ2-2|.|TRBV28|.
TGTGCCAGCAGTTTTATCGGACCGAACACCGGGGAGCTGTTTTTT
CASSFIGPNTGELFF
>TRBJ2-7|.|TRBV4-2|few
TGTGCCAGCAGCCAAGATCAGGCCGGGAACGAGCAGTACTTC
CASSQDQAGNEQYF
>TRBJ1-2|.|TRBV29-1|many
TGCAGCGTTGAGCAAGTCTATGGCTACACCTTC
CSVEQVYGYTF
>TRBJ2-1|TRBD2|TRBV12-3/TRBV12-4|few
TGTGCCAGCAGTTTCGTGGCGGGAGGGCGGGAGCAGTTCTTC
CASSFVAGGREQFF
>TRBJ2-7|.|TRBV29-1|.
TGCAGCGCCGGACATAGCGGTTCCTACGAGCAGTACTTC
CSAGHSGSYEQYF
>TRBJ2-1|.|TRBV28|.
TGTGCCAGCAGTTTAAAGGCTTACAGCTCCTACAATGAGCAGTTCTTC
CASSLKAYSSYNEQFF
>TRBJ2-3|.|TRBV2|.
TGTGCCAGCAAGTTTCAGGGTAGTTCAGATACGCAGTATTTT
CASKFQGSSDTQYF
>TRBJ2-1|TRBD2|TRBV9|.
TGTGCCAGCAGCGTAGGAGTAGCGGGAGGCTACAATGAGCAGTTCTTC
CASSVGVAGGYNEQFF
>TRBJ1-2|.|TRBV20-1|many
TGCAGTGCTCACCGGGGGGACGGCTACACCTTC
CSAHRGDGYTF
>TRBJ1-1|.|TRBV12-3/TRBV12-4|few
TGTGCCAGCAGTTTTAGGGAGACGAACACTGAAGCTTTCTTT
CASSFRETNTEAFF
>TRBJ1-2|.|TRBV12-3/TRBV12-4|many
TGTGCCAGCAGTCCCAGGGAGGACGGCTACACCTTC
CASSPREDGYTF
>TRBJ2-7|.|TRBV7-9|many
TGTGCCAGCAGCTTAGGTCCCAGATCCTACGAGCAGTACTTC
CASSLGPRSYEQYF
>TRBJ2-3|.|TRBV7-6|few
TGTGCCAGCAGCTTAGTTTCTAGTAGCTCAGATACGCAGTATTTT
CASSLVSSSSDTQYF
>TRBJ2-1|.|TRBV20-1|.
TGCAGTGCTAGAGCACCCCTCCTATACAATGAGCAGTTCTTC
CSARAPLLYNEQFF
>TRBJ1-2|.|TRBV29-1|.
TGCAGCGTTGATTGGGGGGGGTATGGCTACACCTTC
CSVDWGGYGYTF
>TRBJ1-2|.|TRBV6-5|few
TGTGCCAGCAGTTACGGGCCAGGGAGGGGCTACACCTTC
CASSYGPGRGYTF
>TRBJ2-2|.|TRBV6-1|.
TGTGCCAGCAGCCGCACAGGGCCCACCGGGGAGCTGTTTTTT
CASSRTGPTGELFF
>TRBJ2-1|.|TRBV24-1|few
TGTGCCACCAGTGAAGTCGGCAGGGACCCCTACAATGAGCAGTTCTTC
CATSEVGRDPYNEQFF
>TRBJ1-2|.|TRBV27|few
TGTGCCAGCAGGCGGGCCCCCAGGGACTATGGCTACACCTTC
CASRRAPRDYGYTF
>TRBJ2-2|.|TRBV3-1|few
TGTGCCAGCAGCCAACTTATCGGGGAATATACCGGGGAGCTGTTTTTT
CASSQLIGEYTGELFF
>TRBJ2-5|.|TRBV7-8|many
TGTGCCAGCAGCTTAGGCCACCAAGGAGAGACCCAGTACTTC
CASSLGHQGETQYF
>TRBJ1-4|.|TRBV20-1|.
TGCAGTGCTCAAGACAGACTGGGAAATGAAAAACTGTTTTTT
CSAQDRLGNEKLFF
>TRBJ2-1|.|TRBV11-2|few
TGTGCCAGCAGCTTTTCCAGGTTCAACAATGAGCAGTTCTTC
CASSFSRFNNEQFF
>TRBJ2-3|.|TRBV20-1|many
TGCAGTGCTAGAGATAGTCGAGATACGCAGTATTTT
CSARDSRDTQYF
>TRBJ2-3|.|TRBV28|few
TGTGCCAGCAGTTTATTCGATGGGACTTACACAGATACGCAGTATTTT
CASSLFDGTYTDTQYF
>TRBJ2-1|.|TRBV20-1|many
TGCAGTGCCTGGATGGGCACCTACAATGAGCAGTTCTTC
CSAWMGTYNEQFF
>TRBJ1-2|.|TRBV5-1|many
TGCGCCAGCAGCGACCACGGGGGTTCGAGCGGCTACACCTTC
CASSDHGGSSGYTF
>TRBJ2-1|.|TRBV20-1|.
TGCAGTGCTATCAAAGCGGAGACCTACAATGAGCAGTTCTTC
CSAIKAETYNEQFF
>TRBJ2-7|TRBD2|TRBV3-1|few
TGTGCCAGCCATCTAGCGGGGTCCTACGAGCAGTACTTC
CASHLAGSYEQYF
>TRBJ2-5|.|TRBV7-9|few
TGTGCCAGCAGCCTTGGTCTCCGGACAGAAGCTTGGGAGACCCAGTACTTC
CASSLGLRTEAWETQYF
>TRBJ2-2|.|TRBV7-7|few
TGTGCCAGCAGCTCACAGGGATTTGCGAACACCGGGGAGCTGTTTTTT
CASSSQGFANTGELFF
>TRBJ2-1|TRBD1|TRBV20-1|few
TGCAGTGCTAGGACGGACGGGACAGGGAACTACAATGAGCAGTTCTTC
CSARTDGTGNYNEQFF
>TRBJ2-1|TRBD2|TRBV6-1|.
TGTGCCAGCACCGGACTAGCGGGAACTGGCTACAATGAGCAGTTCTTC
CASTGLAGTGYNEQFF
>TRBJ1-1|TRBD1|TRBV20-1|few
TGCAGTGCTACAGGGCGCAGGGGGCGGGGGACTGAAGCTTTCTTT
CSATGRRGRGTEAFF